The source of this T cell receptor (beta chain) is a study of blood T cell repertoires in COVID-19. Study background: The cDNA or gDNA used as material had been derived from T cells, B-cell-depleted T cells, or PBMCs.

Libraries were prepared by immunoSEQ multiplex PCR; TCRdb keeps only in-frame clonotypes and omits some of them. The sample yields over 300,000 clones, 89% seen once. Germline V lookup: CDR1 SGHRS, CDR2 YFSETQ. Deletions cut 1 base from V and 2 bases from J, with 10 bases between. The CDR3 runs 15 residues. The chain uses TRBV5-1 and TRBJ2-1, with D possibly matching TRBD2 (6 bases). Sequenced: peripheral blood. The clonotype comes from a middle-aged man with acute or convalescent COVID-19. Written as DNA, the CDR3 is TGCGCCAGCAGCTTGTTGGGAGGTCCCTACAATGAGCAGTTCTTC. It is translated as CASSLLGGPYNEQFF.